This entry describes one T cell receptor beta chain. What antigen it recognizes has not been identified. Per-base quality was not reported, and no clone a single base away is much larger than it. The germline V gene encodes CDR1 SGHTA and CDR2 FQGTGA. V is pruned by 9 bases and J by 3 bases, leaving 6 bases of the junction without a gene match. Its CDR3 holds 13 amino acids, cysteine through phenylalanine. The only DNA kept is the CDR3, 39 bases in frame from the first base. The source of the sample is a study of shared clonotypes between healthy human individuals (dated by TCRdb to between 2020 and 2021). For the study in its entirety: The cohort included three men and two women between 18 and 49 years of age. For each donor, three plates each were used for CD4 naive and CD4 memory, two plates were used for CD8 naive, and one plate was used for CD8 memory. Blood TCR repertoires of five healthy adults were deeply sequenced to estimate repertoire size and the extent of clonotype sharing between individuals. To increase sequencing depth and limit assay-specific biases, TCR repertoire library preparation and sequencing were carried out by different laboratories using diverse techniques. Leukapheresis yielded between about 0.94 and 10 billion PBMCs per donor. Beyond this particular receptor, the publication reports: Compared with non-shared clonotypes, clonotypes shared by all four sorted-subset donors had higher generation probabilities. Naive subsets generally had larger estimated clonotype richness than memory subsets. Pairwise subsampling indicated that sequencing depth was expected to affect the degree of clonotype sharing among donors. Because the study included only a small number of donors, the genetic and exposure-history diversity represented was limited. Roughly 5.2% of naive CD4, around 4% of naive CD8, roughly 2.4% of memory CD4, and about 0.4% of memory CD8 clonotypes were shared across a few donors. Sampling was limited to blood, and TCR repertoires in tissue likely differ from TCR repertoires in blood. Rarefaction of sorted-subset datasets indicated incomplete sequencing despite the large sequencing depth.

Using the deep immunoSEQ assay, TCR CDR3 regions were amplified from genomic DNA by multiplex PCR. For each cell subset, the extracted genomic DNA was distributed evenly across all wells of several immunoSEQ 96-well plates, and each plate served as one replicate. For sorted subsets, approximately 210 ng genomic DNA, equal to tens of thousands of T cell genomes, was loaded into each replicate PCR. Purified libraries were quantified with a Qubit 3.0 fluorometer, sized on a Bioanalyzer 2100, and re-quantified with the KAPA Library Quantification kit. Every immunoSEQ 96-well plate was sequenced on a separate single-read 150-cycle Illumina NextSeq 550 flow cell. The study's processing was this. Because the immunoSEQ output held only junctional sequences and lacked quality scores, the filtering could not match the filtering applied to full-length reads. To assign V/J genes and CDR3, sequences were annotated using PyIR, a Python wrapper for IgBLAST v1.9, with IMGT germline references. Reads were removed for weak V/J assignments (E-value above 1e-6), missing CDR3, stop codons, out-of-frame junctions, or ambiguous translated residues. V3J clonotypes were defined by identical inferred V gene, J gene, and CDR3 amino acid sequence. Percentage overlap between repertoires was calculated by dividing the number of shared unique clonotypes by the size of the smaller repertoire. Repertoire richness was assessed with RTK rarefaction, the Chao1 estimator, and Recon v2.1 estimates of unobserved clonotypes. OLGA was used to compute generation probabilities for all TCRbeta clonotypes that the gDNA method yielded from a handful of donors. What TCRdb holds here is the immuneACCESS table cut down to in-frame rearrangements. Part of the clones is not present; checked against another copy, under half of the missing clones reflect an unresolved V gene, and the others are unexplained. The V and J calls and clone size come from that table; D and trimming were worked out from the DNA. This sample lists about a million clones; 70% to 85% were detected once. The ten largest clones capture more than 0.85% of the sample.

The donors were healthy, HIV-negative adults who had no recently reported acute infections or vaccinations. Only Caucasian adults living in Nashville, Tennessee, USA were represented among the donors. CD4+ T cells were enriched by magnetic negative selection, after which naive cells were positively selected on CD45RA and the negative fraction was taken as the memory subset. Blood was collected by leukapheresis, and PBMCs were isolated by Ficoll-Histopaque density gradient centrifugation and then cryopreserved in liquid nitrogen vapor phase. Purity and quantity of every magnetically sorted T cell population were checked by analytical flow cytometry. From each sorted fraction, genomic DNA was isolated and quantified by UV absorbance on a Nanodrop 2000c.

The receptor was isolated from a man aged 18 to 29 in good health. Some clones in this sample may be carry-over from other donors' samples. Recombination linked TRBV7-3 to TRBJ2-7, and 9 junction bases match TRBD2. Sequenced material: memory CD4+ T cells from PBMCs. This specimen's cell subset or site label, per the study, means: CD45RA-negative fraction. The CDR3 protein sequence reads: CASSAAGGYEQYF. The sequenced DNA: TGTGCCAGTTCCGCAGCGGGAGGCTACGAGCAGTACTTC.